This paragraph covers one TCR beta chain sequence. The record originates from a study of blood T cells in healthy people across ages. With 5 bases removed from V and 5 bases from J, the gap between germline ends came to 7 bases. Germline V gene data show CDR1 as MGHDK and CDR2 as SYGVNS. CDR3 length: 11 residues. PCR was performed a second time for about 7 to 12 cycles using a sample-barcoded 5' primer and a J-beta primer mix. In TCRdb, the 5' RACE reads were re-called with MiXCR into one record per CDR3 protein. The top ten hold around 13% of the sample, which has around 990,000 distinct CDR3 sequences, under 40% seen once.

The receptor's source is a man aged 18 to 29 in good health. The sequenced material came from blood. The V and J genes are TRBV25-1 and TRBJ2-7; the D gene is possibly TRBD2 (5 bases). The CDR3 DNA reads as TGTGCCAGCAGTCACGGGGACGAGCAGTACTTC. Translated, it gives CASSHGDEQYF.